The rows below give T cell receptor beta chains drawn from one sample of a study of regulatory T cells in long-lasting Graves disease. TCRdb recomputed calls from the multiplex PCR reads with MiXCR, one row per CDR3 protein. The table shows 400,000 or so distinct CDR3 sequences, with about 20% occurring only once. The sample in question was peripheral blood mononuclear cells (PBMCs), obtained when the disease was refractory, from a patient treated with antithyroid drugs. The receptors shown here come from a female donor with Graves disease. The CDR3 runs from the conserved cysteine through the conserved F or W. A D gene is named only where the DNA matches it firmly. Clone size is stated in some rows and not others, as once, few, many or a class when expanded.

size: many
V: TRBV20-1
D: TRBD1
J: TRBJ1-6
CDR3: CSARGPGQGASSYNSPLHF
DNA: TGCAGTGCTAGGGGACCGGGACAGGGGGCGAGCTCCTATAATTCACCCCTCCACTTT

size: few
V: TRBV12-3/TRBV12-4
D: NA
J: TRBJ2-2
CDR3: CASMIGGTGELFF
DNA: TGTGCCAGCATGATTGGGGGAACCGGGGAGCTGTTTTTT

size: NA
V: TRBV18
D: NA
J: TRBJ2-4
CDR3: CASSPPGTPKNIQYF
DNA: TGTGCCAGCTCACCCCCCGGGACACCGAAAAACATTCAGTACTTC

size: NA
V: TRBV25-1
D: TRBD1
J: TRBJ2-5
CDR3: CASSEGPLQGAYQETQYF
DNA: TGTGCCAGCAGTGAAGGCCCACTACAGGGGGCCTATCAAGAGACCCAGTACTTC

size: many
V: TRBV28
D: TRBD2
J: TRBJ2-1
CDR3: CASSSPWTSGILGQFF
DNA: TGTGCCAGCAGCTCGCCCTGGACTAGCGGGATCCTGGGGCAGTTCTTC

size: few
V: TRBV29-1
D: NA
J: TRBJ2-6
CDR3: CSVSDSGANVLTF
DNA: TGCAGCGTTAGTGACTCTGGGGCCAACGTCCTGACTTTC

size: few
V: TRBV6-1
D: NA
J: TRBJ2-1
CDR3: CASAPDQRSYNEQFF
DNA: TGTGCCAGCGCCCCAGACCAGCGGTCCTACAATGAGCAGTTCTTC

size: NA
V: TRBV7-9
D: NA
J: TRBJ1-1
CDR3: CASSLFPASVAEAFF
DNA: TGTGCCAGCAGCTTATTCCCCGCCTCAGTGGCTGAAGCTTTCTTT

size: few
V: TRBV2
D: NA
J: TRBJ2-7
CDR3: CASSGGLETYEQYF
DNA: TGTGCCAGCAGTGGGGGACTGGAGACCTACGAGCAGTACTTC

size: many
V: TRBV5-1
D: NA
J: TRBJ1-2
CDR3: CASRPDFVSDYGYTF
DNA: TGCGCCAGCCGCCCTGACTTTGTTAGCGACTATGGCTACACCTTC

size: NA
V: TRBV11-2
D: NA
J: TRBJ1-1
CDR3: CASRGSYTAVEAFF
DNA: TGTGCCAGCAGGGGCTCATATACGGCAGTTGAAGCTTTCTTT

size: NA
V: TRBV6-1
D: TRBD1
J: TRBJ1-5
CDR3: CASSQRQGWNQPQHF
DNA: TGTGCCAGCAGTCAGCGACAGGGATGGAATCAGCCCCAGCATTTT

size: many
V: TRBV20-1
D: NA
J: TRBJ2-6
CDR3: CSARDLVRAGANVLTF
DNA: TGCAGTGCTAGAGATCTCGTTAGGGCTGGGGCCAACGTCCTGACTTTC

size: few
V: TRBV2
D: TRBD1
J: TRBJ1-2
CDR3: CASRRQGSNYGYTF
DNA: TGTGCCAGCAGAAGACAGGGCTCGAACTATGGCTACACCTTC

size: NA
V: TRBV20-1
D: TRBD2
J: TRBJ2-2
CDR3: CSASPSGSTGELFF
DNA: TGCAGTGCTAGTCCCAGCGGGAGTACCGGGGAGCTGTTTTTT

size: many
V: TRBV2
D: NA
J: TRBJ2-5
CDR3: CARGGQRSETQYF
DNA: TGTGCCAGGGGGGGACAGCGATCAGAGACCCAGTACTTC

size: few
V: TRBV6-2/TRBV6-3
D: TRBD2
J: TRBJ2-7
CDR3: CASSWNLAGLSGYEQYF
DNA: TGTGCCAGCAGTTGGAATCTAGCGGGATTAAGTGGATACGAGCAGTACTTC

size: few
V: TRBV7-2
D: NA
J: TRBJ2-1
CDR3: CASSLAFGRANEQFF
DNA: TGTGCCAGCAGCTTAGCATTTGGGCGAGCCAATGAGCAGTTCTTC

size: NA
V: TRBV19
D: NA
J: TRBJ1-1
CDR3: CASSIEGLSAFF
DNA: TGTGCCAGTAGTATTGAGGGGCTGTCAGCTTTCTTT